A single TCR beta chain is shown here with its context. Its antigen is still unknown. Sequenced by immunoSEQ multiplex PCR; TCRdb stores in-frame clones only, minus some. The table shows tens of thousands of clones, with over 80% occurring only once. The source of the sample is a study of OX40 agonist ivuxolimab in advanced cancers. Whole-study context: An anti-OX40 (CD134) antibody with agonistic activity, ivuxolimab, was administered to patients. Study results and limitations: It was also the case that some nonresponders had low normalized T-cell clonal expansion.

The sequence was collected from an adult with an advanced solid tumor such as melanoma, head and neck, liver or kidney cancer. Sequenced here: CD4+ or CD8+ T cells sorted from blood, sampled in a trial of the OX40 agonist ivuxolimab.

CDR3 in DNA: TGTGCCAGCAGCGTAGATGGCAGGGTGCAAGATACGCAGTATTTT. Amino acid sequence: CASSVDGRVQDTQYF. The chain uses TRBV9 and TRBJ2-3, with D possibly matching TRBD1 (5 bases). This CDR3 spans 15 amino acids. Germline CDR1 and CDR2: SGDLS and YYNGEE. Trimming stripped 0 bases from V and 5 bases from J, with 13 bases between.